Presented here are 27 T cell receptor beta chains from one specimen sequenced in a study of cytomegalovirus exposure and HLA in healthy donors. PCR used 60 Vbeta primers and 13 Jbeta primers. Sequencing used immunoSEQ multiplex PCR; TCRdb keeps in-frame clones, though not all of them. The data hold about 180,000 clones, with more than 60% observed a single time. Sequencing input: PBMCs. Source of these receptors: a young woman in good health and CMV-seropositive.

The V gene is TRBV9, the J gene TRBJ2-3; the D gene is possibly TRBD1 (7 bases). Per germline, CDR1 SGDLS and CDR2 YYNGEE. Trimming took off 0 bases at V and 5 bases at J, with 16 bases between the two ends. This CDR3 spans 16 amino acids. CDR3 bases: TGTGCCAGCAGCGTAGAAGGAGGGGGCGTAGTAGATACGCAGTATTTT. It is translated as CASSVEGGGVVDTQYF.

This clone was seen only a few times. The chain has TRBV11-3 and TRBJ1-3; 8 bases line up with TRBD1. This CDR3 contains 13 residues. Unmatched junction bases numbered 7, after V lost 5 bases and J lost 10 bases. From germline, CDR1 is SGHNT and CDR2 YENEEA. DNA for the CDR3: TGTGCCAGCAGCCCGGACAGGGCTATGACCATATATTTT. Translation: CASSPDRAMTIYF.

The chain joins TRBV19 to TRBJ2-1; perhaps TRBD1 as D (6 bases). V was shortened by 5 bases and J by 3 bases, with 14 bases between the two germline ends. The CDR3 extends over 15 amino acids. Germline CDR1 LNHDA, CDR2 SQIVND (reference sequence). The DNA for the CDR3 is TGTGCCAGTAGTTCGGACAGAGGATACTACAATGAGCAGTTCTTC. Translating it yields CASSSDRGYYNEQFF. Variable domain in full (rest from reference TRBV19 and TRBJ2-1): DGGITQSPKYLFRKEGQNVTLSCEQNLNHDAMYWYRQDPGQGLRLIYYSQIVNDFQKGDIAEGYSVSREKKESFPLTVTSAQKNPTAFYLCASSSDRGYYNEQFFGPGTRLTVL.

This chain joins TRBV4-3 and TRBJ2-1; the match to TRBD2 covers 10 bases. This CDR3 is built from 17 residues. V gave up 1 base and J gave up 3 bases; unmatched junction bases: 6. CDR1 and CDR2 from the germline V gene are LGHNA and YSLEER. The CDR3, as DNA: TGCGCCAGCAGCCAAGTGGCTAGCGGGAGCTACTACAATGAGCAGTTCTTC. It encodes CASSQVASGSYYNEQFF.

Here the CDR3 DNA reads TGTGCCAGCAGTTACCCTTTGGAGAATCAGCCCCAGCATTTT. It is translated as CASSYPLENQPQHF. The chain uses TRBV6-6 and TRBJ1-5; D is uncertain. The length of the CDR3 is 14 residues. Germline V gives CDR1 MNHNY, CDR2 SVGAGI (reference sequence). V lost 2 bases and J lost 4, with 9 bases in between.

The chain employs TRBV27 and TRBJ2-7; a weak D match, TRBD2 (6 bases). CDR1 and CDR2 (germline): MNHEY, SMNVEV (reference sequence). The CDR3 extends over 13 amino acids. Trimming cost V 2 bases and J 4 bases, with 9 bases left between them. The CDR3 DNA reads as TGTGCCAGCAGTTTACGGGGGAAGTACGAGCAGTACTTC. Translated: CASSLRGKYEQYF.

The DNA of the CDR3 is TGCGCCAGCAGCTTGGATGCCTACGGGGCCAACGTCCTGACTTTC. Residues: CASSLDAYGANVLTF. The chain uses TRBV5-1 and TRBJ2-6; D unresolved. This CDR3 contains 15 residues. Deletions cut 0 bases from V and 4 bases from J, with 8 bases between. The germline gives CDR1 SGHRS, CDR2 YFSETQ.

This chain joins TRBV30 and TRBJ2-7, with 8 bases matching TRBD1. CDR1 and CDR2 from the germline V gene are GTSNPN and SVGIG (reference sequence). The CDR3 covers 13 residues. J was trimmed by 7 bases and V by 3 bases; bases with no gene match: 8. CDR3 coding DNA: TGTGCCTGGAGATGGCAGGGGGCCGGTGAGCAGTACTTC. It specifies CAWRWQGAGEQYF.

The genes are TRBV7-9 and TRBJ1-5, with TRBD1 matching over 8 bases. CDR1 and CDR2 (germline): SEHNR, FQNEAQ (reference sequence). CDR3 length: 15 amino acids. With 1 base clipped from V and 5 bases from J, the junction kept 4 bases outside the gene matches. The CDR3 loop is CASSLGTGYDQPQHF. DNA for the CDR3: TGTGCCAGCAGCTTAGGGACAGGGTACGATCAGCCCCAGCATTTT.

V and J are TRBV30 and TRBJ1-2; tentative D call: TRBD1 (5 bases). From germline, CDR1 is GTSNPN and CDR2 SVGIG (reference sequence). The CDR3 sequence is 13 residues long. The V end lost 5 bases, the J end lost 1 base, and 11 bases lay between the germline ends. This CDR3 is CAWGALHNYGYTF. The CDR3 nucleotides are TGTGCCTGGGGGGCCTTACATAACTATGGCTACACCTTC.

The V and J genes are TRBV5-6 and TRBJ1-2; 9 positions agree with TRBD1. This CDR3 has 14 amino acids. V lost 1 base to trimming and J lost 4 bases; unmatched junction nucleotides: 2. CDR1 SGHDT and CDR2 YYEEEE come from the germline V gene. The CDR3 DNA sequence: TGTGCCAGCAGCTTGTGGGACAGGGCCTATGGCTACACCTTC. This gives the protein CASSLWDRAYGYTF.

This chain joins TRBV12-1 and TRBJ1-5; whether TRBD1, the table's D call, matches the DNA was not checked. TRBV12-1 is classified as a pseudogene. The length of the CDR3 is 16 residues. This CDR3 is CASSPGWTGRNQPQHF. CDR3 coding DNA: TGTGCCAGCAGCCCAGGCTGGACAGGGAGGAATCAGCCCCAGCATTTT.

The V and J genes are TRBV5-1 and TRBJ2-1; D is ambiguous. This CDR3 spans 15 amino acids. V was shortened by 0 bases and J by 4 bases, with 11 bases between the two germline ends. Per germline, CDR1 SGHRS and CDR2 YFSETQ. The CDR3 coding sequence is TGCGCCAGCAGCTTGGCAGCGAACTATTACAATGAGCAGTTCTTC. Its protein is CASSLAANYYNEQFF.

The J gene is TRBJ2-7, the V gene TRBV5-1, with 8 bases aligning to TRBD1. The CDR3 is made up of 15 amino acids. Germline CDR1 reads SGHRS; CDR2 reads YFSETQ. Trimming took 4 bases from V and 0 from J; bases not matched to a gene: 6. The CDR3 DNA follows: TGCGCCAGCAGCCCCGGACAGGGTAGCTCCTACGAGCAGTACTTC. Translating gives CASSPGQGSSYEQYF.

Of note for this clone: Other DNA sequences from this sample encode an identical CDR3 as well. The rearrangement links TRBV11-2 to TRBJ2-1, with 8 bases lining up with TRBD2. Germline CDR1 and CDR2: SGHAT and FQNNGV. V was pared by 3 bases and J by 1 base, with 2 bases of the junction left unmatched. This CDR3 region has 15 residues. In DNA, the CDR3 is TGTGCCAGCAGCTTGAGCGGGGGTTCCTACAATGAGCAGTTCTTC. Amino acid sequence: CASSLSGGSYNEQFF. The full variable domain, with the rest looked up from reference TRBV11-2 and TRBJ2-1, is EAGVAQSPRYKIIEKRQSVAFWCNPISGHATLYWYQQILGQGPKLLIQFQNNGVVDDSQLPKDRFSAERLKGVDSTLKIQPAKLEDSAVYLCASSLSGGSYNEQFFGPGTRLTVL.

The chain links TRBV7-7 to TRBJ1-4; D might be TRBD1 (5 bases). The CDR3 runs 16 residues. The V gene's germline CDR1 is SSHAT and CDR2 FNYEAQ (reference sequence). V was pared by 1 base and J by 5 bases, with 14 bases between. This CDR3 reads CASSLGAGQINEKLFF. The CDR3 bases are TGTGCCAGCAGCTTAGGGGCGGGGCAGATAAATGAAAAACTGTTTTTT.

The chain recombines TRBV18 with TRBJ1-1, with 9 positions matching TRBD1. Germline assignment: CDR1 KGHSH and CDR2 LQKENI. V gave up 2 bases and J gave up 4 bases; unmatched junction bases: 5. CDR3 length: 15 amino acids. Written as DNA, the CDR3 is TGTGCCAGCTCACCAGGGACAGGGAAGGGCACTGAAGCTTTCTTT. It encodes CASSPGTGKGTEAFF. The variable domain in full, completed from reference TRBV18 and TRBJ1-1, reads NAGVMQNPRHLVRRRGQEARLRCSPMKGHSHVYWYRQLPEEGLKFMVYLQKENIIDESGMPKERFSAEFPKEGPSILRIQQVVRGDSAAYFCASSPGTGKGTEAFFGQGTRLTVV.

The gene calls are TRBV6-5 and TRBJ1-1; 8 positions match TRBD1. With 4 bases clipped from V and 5 bases from J, the junction kept 9 bases outside the gene matches. The V gene's germline CDR1 is MNHEY and CDR2 SVGAGI. This CDR3 is built from 15 residues. The CDR3 loop is CASSSQGAQWTEAFF. The CDR3 DNA reads as TGTGCCAGCAGTTCCCAGGGGGCACAGTGGACTGAAGCTTTCTTT.

V gene TRBV11-2 combines with J gene TRBJ2-2; 9 bases are a match to TRBD2. V lost 4 bases and J lost 0; bases outside the gene matches: 3. In germline, CDR1 is SGHAT, CDR2 FQNNGV. The CDR3 loop spans 16 amino acids. CDR3 loop: CASSSGLATNTGELFF. The CDR3 DNA follows: TGTGCCAGCAGCTCGGGACTAGCCACGAACACCGGGGAGCTGTTTTTT.

The CDR3 sequence is CASSPLGAGGNYEQYF. For the CDR3, the DNA is TGTGCCAGCAGCCCGTTGGGGGCGGGAGGTAACTACGAGCAGTACTTC. The rearrangement joins TRBV11-3 to TRBJ2-7; 8 bases are shared with TRBD2. Looked up from germline, CDR1 is SGHNT and CDR2 is YENEEA. The J segment lost 3 bases and the V segment lost 5 bases, leaving 12 bases of the junction unmatched. This CDR3 spans 16 amino acids. Full variable domain (rest looked up from reference TRBV11-3 and TRBJ2-7): EAGVVQSPRYKIIEKKQPVAFWCNPISGHNTLYWYLQNLGQGPELLIRYENEEAVDDSQLPKDRFSAERLKGVDSTLKIQPAELGDSAVYLCASSPLGAGGNYEQYFGPGTRLTVT.

This clone was found a few times. This chain uses TRBV6-6 with TRBJ2-7; the match to TRBD1 covers 11 bases. The CDR3 totals 15 residues. J gave up 3 bases and V 2 bases, and 3 bases lay outside the gene matches. CDR1 is MNHNY, CDR2 SVGAGI, per germline (reference sequence). The CDR3 DNA reads TGTGCCAGCAGTTACGAGGGACAGGGGGTCTACGAGCAGTACTTC. As protein: CASSYEGQGVYEQYF.

In this sample, this clone turned up a few times. This rearrangement joins TRBV4-2 to TRBJ2-2; D remains ambiguous. Germline CDR1 is LGHNA and CDR2 is YNFKEQ. The CDR3 has 15 amino acids. V lost 0 bases and J 7 bases, leaving 12 bases between the germline ends. CDR3 sequence (DNA): TGTGCCAGCAGCCAAGAGGTCTCCAGAAACGGGGAGCTGTTTTTT. Translating it yields CASSQEVSRNGELFF.

V and J are TRBV2 and TRBJ2-7; D perhaps matches TRBD1 (6 bases). The V end was cut by 9 bases, the J end by 3 bases, with 24 bases between. CDR1 is SNHLY, CDR2 FYNNEI, per germline. This CDR3 is built from 16 residues. The CDR3 loop reads CASVGVGDTGFYEQYF. The DNA for the CDR3 is TGTGCCAGTGTGGGGGTTGGGGACACTGGATTCTACGAGCAGTACTTC.

This clone was counted once. J is TRBJ2-7 and V is TRBV6-1, with 9 nucleotides matching TRBD1. Looked up from germline, CDR1 is MNHNS and CDR2 is SASEGT. Losses at the gene ends were 4 bases for V and 5 bases for J; bases not matched to a gene: 15. The CDR3 totals 17 residues. CDR3 in amino acids: CASSVPPEQGANHEQYF. CDR3 coding DNA: TGTGCCAGCAGTGTACCTCCGGAACAGGGGGCTAACCACGAGCAGTACTTC.

The V gene is TRBV27, the J gene TRBJ1-2; 7 nucleotides align to TRBD1. Germline lookup yields CDR1 MNHEY and CDR2 SMNVEV (reference sequence). With V trimmed by 7 bases and J by 7 bases, 15 bases remained unmatched. The CDR3 sequence is 15 residues long. CDR3 protein: CASTTDPQGTGGYTF. The CDR3 coding sequence is TGTGCCAGCACTACAGACCCACAGGGGACCGGTGGCTACACCTTC.

This chain links TRBV6-1 with TRBJ2-7; 8 bases match TRBD1. The ends lost 5 bases at V and 2 bases at J; junction bases unmatched: 8. Germline CDR1 and CDR2: MNHNS and SASEGT. The CDR3 runs to 15 residues. The CDR3 is CASSIDRGATYEQYF. CDR3 nucleotides: TGTGCCAGCAGTATTGACAGGGGAGCGACCTACGAGCAGTACTTC.

This clone was counted between two and nine times. The V gene is TRBV28, the J gene TRBJ1-5; 8 bases align to TRBD1. Germline V gene lookup returns CDR1 MDHEN and CDR2 SYDVKM. The J segment lost 6 bases and the V segment lost 6 bases, leaving 10 bases of the junction unmatched. The length of the CDR3 is 15 residues. The CDR3 sequence is CASSRPQGGVQPQHF. DNA for the CDR3: TGTGCCAGCAGCCGCCCACAGGGGGGAGTTCAGCCCCAGCATTTT.